This passage covers 14 T cell receptor beta chains from one sample sequenced in a study of cytomegalovirus exposure and HLA in healthy donors. The PCR contained 60 Vbeta and 13 Jbeta primers. Method: immunoSEQ multiplex PCR; TCRdb's copy keeps in-frame clones and lacks some. The sample shows about 150,000 clones, 76% of them seen only once. The sequencing sample was made of PBMCs. Source of these receptors: a male donor in good health and CMV-seronegative.

The rearrangement uses TRBV10-3 and TRBJ1-2; 8 bases are shared with TRBD1. Trimming at V came to 3 bases and at J to 5 bases, leaving 8 bases not matched to a gene. There are 15 residues in the CDR3. Germline values: CDR1 ENHRY, CDR2 SYGVKD. This CDR3 is CAISEGQGPRYGYTF. CDR3 bases: TGTGCCATCAGTGAAGGACAGGGCCCTAGATATGGCTACACCTTC.

The chain is built from TRBV5-5 and TRBJ2-5; TRBD2 is a possible D gene (6 bases). The V gene lost 4 bases and the J gene lost 14 bases, with 27 bases spanning the gap. The CDR3 has 15 residues. Per the germline V gene, CDR1 is SGHKS and CDR2 is YYEKEE (reference sequence). This CDR3 is CASSRGGNRDPRGYF. CDR3 in DNA: TGTGCCAGCAGCCGGGGAGGAAACCGAGATCCAAGGGGTTACTTC.

The chain recombines TRBV11-2 with TRBJ2-4; D is perhaps TRBD2 (6 bases). This CDR3 spans 16 amino acids. V gave up 1 base and J gave up 6 bases, with 16 bases separating them. Germline lookup yields CDR1 SGHAT and CDR2 FQNNGV. DNA of the CDR3: TGTGCCAGCAGCTTAGGCCTGGGACTTGGCGGAAACATTCAGTACTTC. It is translated as CASSLGLGLGGNIQYF.

The CDR3 protein is CASSQIGTGGGNFF. In DNA, the CDR3 is TGCGCCAGCAGCCAAATCGGGACGGGGGGAGGGAATTTCTTC. The V and J genes are TRBV5-1 and TRBJ2-1, with 7 bases aligning to TRBD2. The CDR3 is 14 amino acids. CDR1 is SGHRS and CDR2 is YFSETQ in the germline V gene. Trimming took 4 bases from V and 16 from J; bases not matched to a gene: 17.

The chain is built from TRBV5-4 and TRBJ2-7, with 9 bases lining up with TRBD2. From germline, CDR1 is SGHNT and CDR2 YYREEE (reference sequence). Trimming at V came to 4 bases and at J to 4 bases, leaving 6 bases not matched to a gene. The CDR3 consists of 14 residues. This CDR3 reads CASSDKTSGYEQYF. DNA for the CDR3: TGTGCCAGCAGCGACAAAACTAGCGGGTACGAGCAGTACTTC.

The J gene is TRBJ2-1, the V gene TRBV7-8, with 12 bases matching TRBD2. This CDR3 spans 18 amino acids. Looked up from germline, CDR1 is SGHVS and CDR2 is FQNEAQ. The V gene end was trimmed by 5 bases and the J gene end by 7 bases; junction bases not matched to a gene: 15. CDR3 amino acids: CASSTGLAGFLDRNEQFF. Here the CDR3 DNA reads TGTGCCAGCAGCACGGGACTAGCGGGCTTCCTGGATAGGAATGAGCAGTTCTTC.

The V call is TRBV11-2, the J call TRBJ1-5, with 7 bases matching TRBD1. Looked up from germline, CDR1 is SGHAT and CDR2 is FQNNGV. The CDR3 loop spans 17 amino acids. V trimming: 5 bases; J trimming: 3 bases; junction bases outside the gene matches: 13. The CDR3 DNA follows: TGTGCCAGCAGCCCCCGTGAGGGGGCAGGTAACAATCAGCCCCAGCATTTT. It translates to CASSPREGAGNNQPQHF.

V and J are TRBV7-6 and TRBJ2-7, with 9 bases aligning to TRBD1. CDR1 and CDR2 (germline): SGHVS, FNYEAQ. CDR3 length: 14 residues. Trimming at V came to 1 base and at J to 2 bases, leaving 0 bases not matched to a gene. As DNA, the CDR3 is TGTGCCAGCAGCTTAGGGACAGGGGCCTACGAGCAGTACTTC. It yields the protein CASSLGTGAYEQYF.

There are a few counts of this clone. The sample contains more than one DNA sequence encoding this CDR3. The chain couples TRBV13 to TRBJ2-7; D remains unclear. The CDR3 sequence is 13 residues long. The germline CDR1 and CDR2 sequences are PRHDT and FYEKMQ (reference sequence). V was clipped by 0 bases and J by 3 bases, with 6 bases between them. The CDR3 loop reads CASSLGGYYEQYF. The CDR3, as DNA: TGTGCCAGCAGCTTAGGCGGGTACTACGAGCAGTACTTC. Supplemented by reference TRBV13 and TRBJ2-7, the full variable domain reads AAGVIQSPRHLIKEKRETATLKCYPIPRHDTVYWYQQGPGQDPQFLISFYEKMQSDKGSIPDRFSAQQFSDYHSELNMSSLELGDSALYFCASSLGGYYEQYFGPGTRLTVT.

This clone was seen a few times. The chain uses TRBV2 and TRBJ1-1, with D uncertain. Germline assignment: CDR1 SNHLY and CDR2 FYNNEI. Trimming removed 4 bases at V and 3 bases at J, with 9 bases between. CDR3 length: 13 amino acids. The CDR3 DNA follows: TGTGCCAGCAGTGTCGGCGGAGACACTGAAGCTTTCTTT. It specifies CASSVGGDTEAFF.

CDR3 loop: CASSLTGENTEAFF. The CDR3 coding sequence is TGTGCCAGTAGTCTGACAGGTGAGAACACTGAAGCTTTCTTT. V is TRBV19 and J is TRBJ1-1, with D possibly TRBD1 on 6 matching bases. This CDR3 comprises 14 residues. Germline V lookup: CDR1 LNHDA, CDR2 SQIVND (reference sequence). V was trimmed by 5 bases and J by 1 base, leaving 11 bases between them.

V gene TRBV9 combines with J gene TRBJ2-3; TRBD2 matches 12 bases. Losses at the gene ends were 4 bases for V and 5 bases for J; bases not matched to a gene: 5. In germline, CDR1 is SGDLS, CDR2 YYNGEE. The CDR3 sequence is 15 residues long. Here the CDR3 reads CASSLAGGPGDTQYF. The DNA of the CDR3 is TGTGCCAGCAGCCTAGCGGGAGGGCCTGGAGATACGCAGTATTTT.

This clone was observed a single time. The chain joins TRBV7-9 to TRBJ2-7; D perhaps matches TRBD1 (5 bases). Trimming removed 3 bases at V and 2 bases at J, with 8 bases between. The length of the CDR3 is 13 residues. The germline V gene has CDR1 SEHNR and CDR2 FQNEAQ (reference sequence). Written as DNA, the CDR3 is TGTGCCAGCAGCTTGCCAGGGACCTACGAGCAGTACTTC. Amino acids: CASSLPGTYEQYF.

This clone appeared a few times. The chain is built from TRBV4-3 and TRBJ2-7; the D is unclear. V lost 0 bases and J lost 0, with 6 bases in between. Germline CDR1 and CDR2: LGHNA and YSLEER. The CDR3 covers 14 residues. CDR3 sequence: CASSQERFSYEQYF. In DNA form, the CDR3 reads TGCGCCAGCAGCCAAGAGCGGTTCTCCTACGAGCAGTACTTC.